These 20 T cell receptor beta chains came from one sample sequenced in a study of blood T cell repertoires in COVID-19. Libraries were prepared by immunoSEQ multiplex PCR; TCRdb keeps only in-frame clonotypes and omits some of them. This table has around 290,000 clones, 88% appearing once. Sequencing was performed on PBMCs or T cells enriched from blood (not recorded which). The receptors were gathered from a woman aged 60-75 years in a cohort exposed to, infected with or recovered from COVID-19 (not recorded which).

The rearrangement links TRBV6-1 to TRBJ1-5; 8 nucleotides line up with TRBD1. V lost 3 bases and J lost 6; bases outside the gene matches: 7. The germline CDR1 and CDR2 sequences are MNHNS and SASEGT. This CDR3 is 15 amino acids long. CDR3 sequence (DNA): TGTGCCAGCAGTGAGACAGGGGAAGGGGGTCAGCCCCAGCATTTT. It encodes CASSETGEGGQPQHF.

This chain uses TRBV11-1 with TRBJ2-5; 10 bases agree with TRBD2. This CDR3 spans 16 amino acids. Germline assignment: CDR1 SGHAT and CDR2 FQDESV (reference sequence). With V trimmed by 3 bases and J by 1 base, 5 bases remained unmatched. The CDR3 region is CASSLSGRAGQETQYF. The DNA for the CDR3 is TGTGCCAGCAGCTTGAGCGGGAGGGCGGGCCAAGAGACCCAGTACTTC.

CDR3 loop: CASSPTLAGGRSTDTQYF. CDR3 bases: TGTGCCAGCAGCCCGACGTTAGCGGGAGGCCGAAGCACAGATACGCAGTATTTT. The chain uses TRBV7-6 and TRBJ2-3, with 10 bases matching TRBD2. The CDR3 sequence is 18 residues long. Looked up from germline, CDR1 is SGHVS and CDR2 is FNYEAQ. The junction had 11 bases not matched to a gene; V was cut back by 5 bases and J by 0 bases.

V is TRBV10-1 and J is TRBJ2-2, with 8 positions matching TRBD1. This CDR3 is built from 15 residues. Looked up from germline, CDR1 is WNHNN and CDR2 is SYGVQD (reference sequence). V shed 3 bases, J shed 3 bases, and the junction held 3 bases outside the gene matches. The CDR3 DNA sequence: TGCGCCAGCAGTGACTCGGACAGGGACACCGGGGAGCTGTTTTTT. It is translated as CASSDSDRDTGELFF.

This clone was counted a few times. J is TRBJ1-6 and V is TRBV10-1, with unresolved D. Deletions cut 10 bases from V and 9 bases from J, with 7 bases between. The CDR3 has 10 residues. Germline CDR1 WNHNN, CDR2 SYGVQD (reference sequence). CDR3 DNA: TGCGCCAAGAAGAGTTCACCCCTCCACTTT. Translating gives CAKKSSPLHF.

This sequence joins TRBV6-5 and TRBJ1-1, with 8 nucleotides matching TRBD1. CDR1 is MNHEY and CDR2 is SVGAGI in the germline V gene. Trimming took 5 bases from V and 11 from J; bases not matched to a gene: 10. The CDR3 extends over 13 amino acids. As DNA, the CDR3 is TGTGCCAGCAGTCCCCGCGGACAGGGCGGGGCTTTCTTT. Translation gives CASSPRGQGGAFF.

CDR3 region: CAIQTGEAGYTF. Here the CDR3 DNA reads TGTGCCATTCAGACGGGGGAGGCGGGCTACACCTTC. The chain is built from TRBV28 and TRBJ1-2; perhaps TRBD1 as D (5 bases). CDR3 size: 12 residues. V lost 10 bases and J 8 bases, leaving 17 bases between the germline ends. Germline lookup yields CDR1 MDHEN and CDR2 SYDVKM.

This clone showed up just once. The gene calls are TRBV18 and TRBJ1-1; D unclear. The V end was cut by 6 bases, the J end by 1 base, with 21 bases between. This CDR3 has 17 residues. Germline V gene lookup returns CDR1 KGHSH and CDR2 LQKENI. The CDR3 reads CASSPGTSKRENTEAFF. The CDR3 DNA is TGTGCCAGCTCTCCAGGCACATCCAAGAGGGAGAACACTGAAGCTTTCTTT.

This sequence joins TRBV5-6 and TRBJ2-5; a weak D match, TRBD2 (5 bases). The CDR3 extends over 15 amino acids. The V and J ends lost 4 bases and 2 bases respectively, with 15 bases between them. CDR1 is SGHDT, CDR2 YYEEEE, per germline. The CDR3 nucleotides are TGTGCCAGCAGCCTAGCCAGTCTGTCGCAAGAGACCCAGTACTTC. Residues: CASSLASLSQETQYF.

This chain connects TRBV20-1 to TRBJ2-5, with 7 bases lining up with TRBD2. Germline assignment: CDR1 DFQATT and CDR2 SNEGSKA (reference sequence). The CDR3 sequence is 17 residues long. V gave up 3 bases and J gave up 2 bases; unmatched junction bases: 15. The CDR3, as DNA: TGCAGTGCTAGTGGTCGGGCAAGCGGGAAGACACAAGAGACCCAGTACTTC. Translation: CSASGRASGKTQETQYF.

The chain joins TRBV24-1 to TRBJ2-6; D possibly corresponds to TRBD1 (6 bases). The CDR3 extends over 15 amino acids. Per germline, CDR1 KGHDR and CDR2 SFDVKD. Trimming took 4 bases from V and 4 from J, leaving 10 bases between them. The CDR3 region has the DNA TGTGCCACCAGTGACTACAGGGCCGGGGCCAACGTCCTGACTTTC. Its protein product is CATSDYRAGANVLTF.

This chain joins TRBV13 and TRBJ1-5; no clear D gene. In germline, CDR1 is PRHDT, CDR2 FYEKMQ (reference sequence). V dropped 3 bases and J dropped 6 bases, with 6 bases sitting between them. The CDR3 is 12 amino acids. The CDR3 is CASSLRGQPQHF. DNA for the CDR3: TGTGCCAGCAGCTTGCGGGGTCAGCCCCAGCATTTT.

The chain combines TRBV9 with TRBJ2-5; TRBD2 agrees at 8 bases. The CDR3 has 16 residues. Germline V gives CDR1 SGDLS, CDR2 YYNGEE. J gave up 2 bases and V 0 bases, and 6 bases lay outside the gene matches. CDR3 in DNA: TGTGCCAGCAGCGTAGATTCTAGCGGGCGACAAGAGACCCAGTACTTC. Its translation is CASSVDSSGRQETQYF.

The gene calls are TRBV28 and TRBJ1-2; 9 bases align to TRBD1. Germline CDR1 is MDHEN and CDR2 is SYDVKM. Trimming at V came to 6 bases and at J to 4 bases, leaving 9 bases not matched to a gene. The CDR3 runs to 15 residues. CDR3 residues: CASSLRTGVAYGYTF. CDR3 DNA: TGTGCCAGCAGCCTCCGGACAGGGGTGGCCTATGGCTACACCTTC.

The chain carries TRBV5-1 and TRBJ2-7; TRBD1 matches 10 bases. V lost 3 bases and J lost 4; bases outside the gene matches: 7. This CDR3 has 15 residues. Germline V CDR1 and CDR2: SGHRS, YFSETQ. CDR3 DNA sequence: TGCGCCAGCAGCTCGGGACAGGGGATTTTGTACGAGCAGTACTTC. It specifies CASSSGQGILYEQYF.

This chain connects TRBV6-5 to TRBJ2-7; 13 nucleotides agree with TRBD2. Trimming at V came to 5 bases and at J to 7 bases, leaving 2 bases not matched to a gene. This CDR3 is built from 13 residues. Germline CDR1 and CDR2: MNHEY and SVGAGI. The CDR3 here is CASSRTSGSEQYF. CDR3 DNA: TGTGCCAGCAGTCGGACTAGCGGGAGTGAGCAGTACTTC.

Only one count was recorded for this clone. This rearrangement joins TRBV5-1 to TRBJ1-6; D not certain. Germline values: CDR1 SGHRS, CDR2 YFSETQ. This CDR3 contains 15 residues. The ends were cut back, 0 bases at V and 9 bases at J, with 13 bases in the middle. CDR3 residues: CASSLDGVGSSPLHF. In DNA form, the CDR3 reads TGCGCCAGCAGCTTGGATGGGGTCGGGAGTTCACCCCTCCACTTT.

The chain recombines TRBV11-3 with TRBJ1-2; TRBD1 matches 7 bases. There are 16 residues in the CDR3. Per germline, CDR1 SGHNT and CDR2 YENEEA. V trimming: 4 bases; J trimming: 7 bases; junction bases outside the gene matches: 15. CDR3 sequence reads: CASSSLRRTGWGGYTF. The CDR3 DNA reads TGTGCCAGCAGCTCCCTTCGTCGGACAGGCTGGGGTGGCTACACCTTC.

This clone was counted ten times or more. Other nucleotide sequences in the sample specify the same CDR3. V usage is TRBV30 and J usage is TRBJ1-2; D remains ambiguous. V lost 2 bases to trimming and J lost 1 base, with 8 bases between them. This CDR3 spans 13 amino acids. Germline V gene sequence: CDR1 GTSNPN, CDR2 SVGIG (reference sequence). In DNA form, the CDR3 reads TGTGCCTGGAGTCTAGGCATTAACTATGGCTACACCTTC. The encoded protein is CAWSLGINYGYTF.

This chain connects TRBV5-1 to TRBJ2-7; possible D gene TRBD2, 5 bases. Germline CDR1 SGHRS, CDR2 YFSETQ. This CDR3 contains 14 residues. V lost 0 bases and J lost 5, with 12 bases in between. As DNA, the CDR3 is TGCGCCAGCAGCTTGGCCCCGGGATCAAACGAGCAGTACTTC. Its protein product is CASSLAPGSNEQYF.